Sequencing of this TCR beta chain was carried out in a study of blood T cell repertoires in COVID-19. Study-level background: Samples taken during acute and convalescent COVID-19 were collected in the United States, Italy and Spain. PBMCs, B-cell-depleted T cells, or T cells were the source of the cDNA or gDNA that made up the material.

Some clones are missing from TCRdb's copy, which holds only in-frame ones; the method was immunoSEQ multiplex PCR. There are 250,000 to 300,000 clones in the sample; around four fifths occur only once, and less than 6% lies in the top ten. In regard to this clone: The germline gene is not matched at one end of the junction; a read error may be the cause.

The origin of this receptor is a man aged 55 to 69 who had recovered from COVID-19. Sequenced: peripheral blood.

CDR3 protein: CASSLGLAGGTDTQYF. In DNA form, the CDR3 reads TGTGCTAGCAGCTTAGGACTAGCGGGGGGCACAGATACGCAGTATTTT. The rearrangement uses TRBV7-7 and TRBJ2-3; 13 bases align to TRBD2. CDR3 length: 16 amino acids. Germline CDR1 SSHAT, CDR2 FNYEAQ (reference sequence).